The subject of this entry is one TCR beta chain. This sample was included in a study of blood T cell repertoires in COVID-19. Data came from immunoSEQ multiplex PCR; TCRdb stores just in-frame clones and leaves some out. The data contain some 160,000 clones, 80% of them singletons. The CDR3 runs to 15 residues. This chain connects TRBV1 to TRBJ1-5; the table's D call, TRBD1, was not checked against the DNA. TRBV1 is classified as a pseudogene. Sequenced material: peripheral blood. The sequence derives from a woman aged 45-65 years with acute or convalescent COVID-19. Here the CDR3 reads CTSSHGQGINQPQHF. CDR3 DNA sequence: TGCACCAGCAGCCACGGACAGGGCATTAATCAGCCCCAGCATTTT.